This T cell receptor (beta chain) was sequenced during a study of blood T cell repertoires in COVID-19. This clone has a handful of counts. Germline V gene lookup returns CDR1 SGHVS and CDR2 FQNEAQ. V was clipped by 5 bases and J by 7 bases; unmatched bases: 10. The CDR3 loop spans 15 amino acids. Sequenced by immunoSEQ multiplex PCR; TCRdb stores in-frame clones only, minus some. The sample includes some 97,000 clones, 92% of them seen just once. Input material: peripheral blood. This sequence was found in a man in his 70s with acute or convalescent COVID-19. The V call is TRBV7-8, the J call TRBJ2-7, with 11 bases fitting TRBD2. The CDR3: CASSPTSGVVGEQYF. CDR3 in DNA: TGTGCCAGCAGCCCGACTAGCGGGGTTGTGGGAGAGCAGTACTTC.